This T cell receptor (beta chain) was identified in a study of T cell responses to AZD1222 COVID-19 vaccine. Assay: immunoSEQ multiplex PCR; the TCRdb copy retains only in-frame clones and omits some. The sample has under 95,000 clones; 88% are singletons. In regard to this clone: Its antigen remains unidentified.

The study, taken as a whole, reports: Unmutated variant regions reportedly attract nearly half of all spike-specific TCRs. The donors showed a predominance of white British ancestry and of females, with possible underestimation of clonal diversity.

This sample comprised peripheral blood, obtained 28 days after the second AZD1222 dose. The receptor was derived from an adult who received the AZD1222 COVID-19 vaccine.

The CDR3 sequence: CASRATGTSAEAFF. CDR3 DNA sequence: TGTGCCAGCAGAGCTACAGGGACGTCGGCTGAAGCTTTCTTT. The rearrangement joins TRBV14 to TRBJ1-1, with D possibly matching TRBD1 (6 bases). The CDR3 is made up of 14 amino acids. Germline V lookup: CDR1 SGHDN, CDR2 FVKESK. V was cut by 6 bases and J by 6 bases, with 17 bases left in between.